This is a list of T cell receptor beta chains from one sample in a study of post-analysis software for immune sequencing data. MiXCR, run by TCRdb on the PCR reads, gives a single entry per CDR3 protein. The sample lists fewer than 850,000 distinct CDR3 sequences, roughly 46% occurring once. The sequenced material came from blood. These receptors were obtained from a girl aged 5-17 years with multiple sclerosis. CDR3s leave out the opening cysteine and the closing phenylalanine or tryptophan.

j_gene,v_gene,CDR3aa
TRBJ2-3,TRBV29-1,SVKRGRTDTQY
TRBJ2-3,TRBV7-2,ASSLSGLNTDTQY
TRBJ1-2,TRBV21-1,ASSVQGQCFGYT
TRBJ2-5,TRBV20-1,SAGGLAGIQETQY
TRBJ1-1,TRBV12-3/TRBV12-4,ASRDTGTLVTEAF
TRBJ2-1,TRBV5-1,ASSSGGTGVRNEQF
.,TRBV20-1,SARDGTGVGETQY
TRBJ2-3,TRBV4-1,ASSQELAGVADTQY
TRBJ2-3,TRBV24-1,ATSDFLDRGGTDTQY
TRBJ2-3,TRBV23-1,ASTLGVSDTQY
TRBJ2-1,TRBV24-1,ATSFVGSGRTEQF
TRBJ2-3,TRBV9,ASSVDRQGVTDTQY
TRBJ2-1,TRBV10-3,AISPQGNEQF
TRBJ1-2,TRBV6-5,ASSYSGDRINYGYT
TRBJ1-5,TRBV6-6,ASNRPNQPQH
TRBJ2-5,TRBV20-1,SAKDRFKVETQY
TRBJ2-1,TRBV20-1,SARATGRHEQF
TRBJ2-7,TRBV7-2,ASSKTSGGTYEQY
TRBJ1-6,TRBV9,ASSPTGGAGGAPLH
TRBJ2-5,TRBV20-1,SARARRFSGRETQY
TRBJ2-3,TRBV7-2,ASSLGKPGTDTQY
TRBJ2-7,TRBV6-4,ASSDSATSATRPSYEQY
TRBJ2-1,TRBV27,ASSPLQARGSYNEQF
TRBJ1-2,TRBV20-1,SARVGRENGYT
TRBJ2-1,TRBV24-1,ATSDRRQLNEQF
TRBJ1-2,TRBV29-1,SAFDGYGYT
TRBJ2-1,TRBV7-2,ASSAPDRATYNEQF
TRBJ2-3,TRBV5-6,ASSLAGRGWDTQY
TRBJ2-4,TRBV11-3,ASSSRLTWIQY